This T cell receptor (beta chain) was captured by sequencing in a study of CXCR3-negative and CXCR3-positive naive CD8 T cells. General study findings and limits: The study found that naive CXCR3-negative and CXCR3-positive cells shared TRBV-TRBJ usage, while memory cells differed.

In the case of this clonotype: The antigen is undetermined.

The CDR3 has 12 amino acids. Germline-derived CDR1 and CDR2 are LGHNA and YNFKEQ. The libraries of TRB cDNA were prepared using 5' RACE with UMI labels. No DNA is given; TCRdb re-called the 5' RACE reads and lists each CDR3 protein once. This sample's clone table lists 45,000 or so distinct CDR3 sequences. The sample was memory CD8+ T cells from blood. This sequence was found in a human donor in good health. Some clones in this sample may be carry-over from other donors' samples. This sequence joins TRBV4-2 and TRBJ2-2. This chain's CDR3 is CASSQVTGELFF.